A selection of T cell receptor beta chains follows, all from one sample in a study of regulatory T cells in long-lasting Graves disease. TCRdb reanalysed the multiplex PCR reads using MiXCR and keeps one entry per CDR3 protein. Of roughly 410,000 distinct CDR3 sequences in the sample, approximately 16% were seen once. The sample was also linked to a second study, of T cells in Graves' hyperthyroidism and ophthalmopathy.

This specimen was peripheral blood mononuclear cells (PBMCs), taken at new diagnosis, from a patient treated with antithyroid drugs. The source is a woman aged 40 to 55 with Graves disease. The CDR3 runs from the conserved cysteine through the conserved F or W. D genes are given only for firm matches. Some rows mark clone size as missing; the rest say once, few, many or name a class of expanded clone.

J | D | size | V | length | CDR3 | DNA
TRBJ2-7 | - | few | TRBV15 | 14 | CATSRRDGTYGQYF | TGTGCCACCAGCAGAAGGGACGGAACCTACGGGCAGTACTTC
TRBJ2-3 | - | many | TRBV11-3 | 17 | CASSLESPGSSRDTQYF | TGTGCCAGCAGCTTAGAATCCCCCGGGAGTTCGAGGGATACGCAGTATTTT
TRBJ1-2 | - | few | TRBV6-8 | 14 | CASSYSNKNYGYTF | TGTGCCAGCAGTTACTCGAACAAGAACTATGGCTACACCTTC
TRBJ2-7 | - | many | TRBV11-3 | 12 | CASSLQRGEQYF | TGTGCCAGCAGCTTACAACGGGGGGAGCAGTACTTC
TRBJ2-7 | TRBD1 | many | TRBV7-2 | 16 | CASSLVPGQGADEQYF | TGTGCCAGCAGCTTAGTTCCGGGGCAGGGGGCGGACGAGCAGTACTTC
TRBJ1-3 | - | - | TRBV6-5 | 17 | CASSYSRTESSGNTIYF | TGTGCCAGCAGTTACTCTCGGACAGAGAGCTCTGGAAACACCATATATTTT
TRBJ2-1 | - | many | TRBV3-1 | 15 | CASSQRRFEGEEQFF | TGTGCCAGCAGCCAACGTAGGTTCGAGGGCGAGGAGCAGTTCTTC
TRBJ1-6 | TRBD1 | many | TRBV28 | 14 | CASSPTGANSPLHF | TGTGCCAGCAGTCCGACAGGGGCCAATTCACCCCTCCACTTT
TRBJ1-6 | TRBD1 | once | TRBV7-2 | 15 | CASSLLQGQNSPLHF | TGTGCCAGCAGCTTATTACAGGGGCAGAATTCACCCCTCCACTTT
TRBJ2-3 | - | - | TRBV24-1 | 16 | CATSEPPGPFTDTQYF | TGTGCCACCAGTGAACCCCCGGGACCATTCACAGATACGCAGTATTTT
TRBJ1-3 | - | - | TRBV20-1 | 15 | CSALSSRFSGNTIYF | TGCAGTGCTCTCAGCTCCAGATTCTCTGGAAACACCATATATTTT
TRBJ1-1 | - | - | TRBV19 | 13 | CASSMVQRTEAFF | TGTGCCAGTAGTATGGTCCAACGGACTGAAGCTTTCTTT
TRBJ1-4 | TRBD1 | many | TRBV11-2 | 17 | CASSLMRGRGTNEKLFF | TGTGCCAGCAGCTTAATGAGGGGGCGCGGGACTAATGAAAAACTGTTTTTT
TRBJ1-1 | TRBD1 | - | TRBV12-3/TRBV12-4 | 15 | CASSVRQGAYSEAFF | TGTGCCAGCAGCGTCCGACAGGGGGCTTACTCTGAAGCTTTCTTT
TRBJ2-1 | - | many | TRBV12-3/TRBV12-4 | 18 | CASTGPGIGQWSYNEQFF | TGTGCCAGCACCGGGCCGGGAATAGGACAGTGGTCCTACAATGAGCAGTTCTTC
TRBJ1-2 | - | many | TRBV15 | 12 | CATSSKSAGYTF | TGTGCCACCAGCAGCAAAAGCGCAGGCTACACCTTC
TRBJ2-2 | - | many | TRBV28 | 14 | CASSFLGNTGELFF | TGTGCCAGCAGTTTTTTAGGGAACACCGGGGAGCTGTTTTTT
TRBJ2-6 | TRBD1 | - | TRBV18 | 18 | CASSPWGQGAPGANVLTF | TGTGCCAGCTCACCATGGGGACAGGGGGCCCCTGGGGCCAACGTCCTGACTTTC